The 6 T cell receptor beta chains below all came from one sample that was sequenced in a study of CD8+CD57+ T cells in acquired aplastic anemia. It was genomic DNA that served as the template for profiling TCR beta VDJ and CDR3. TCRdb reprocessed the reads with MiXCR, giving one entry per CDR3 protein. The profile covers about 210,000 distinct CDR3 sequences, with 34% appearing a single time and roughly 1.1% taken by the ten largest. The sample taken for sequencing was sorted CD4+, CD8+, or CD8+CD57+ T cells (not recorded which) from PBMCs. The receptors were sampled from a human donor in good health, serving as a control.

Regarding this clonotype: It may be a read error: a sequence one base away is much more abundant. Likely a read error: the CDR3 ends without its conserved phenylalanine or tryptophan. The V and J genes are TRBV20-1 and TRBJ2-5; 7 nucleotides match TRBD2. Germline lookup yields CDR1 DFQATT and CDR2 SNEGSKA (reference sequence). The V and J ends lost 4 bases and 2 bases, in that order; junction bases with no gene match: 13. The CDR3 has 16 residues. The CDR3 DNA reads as TGCAGTGCTATCGGCCAAAAAGCGGGGCAACAAGAGACCCAGTACCTC. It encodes CSAIGQKAGQQETQYL.

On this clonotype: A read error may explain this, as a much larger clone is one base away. The CDR3 DNA sequence: TGTGCCAGCAGCTTAGGAGGGTTTGGCACCATATATTTT. It yields the protein CASSLGGFGTIYF. The J gene is TRBJ1-3, the V gene TRBV7-2; D ambiguous. Per the germline V gene, CDR1 is SGHTA and CDR2 is FQGNSA. This CDR3 is 13 amino acids long. Trimming took 1 base from V and 9 from J, leaving 10 bases between them. The full variable domain, its missing parts supplied by reference TRBV7-2 and TRBJ1-3, is GAGVSQSPSNKVTEKGKDVELRCDPISGHTALYWYRQSLGQGLEFLIYFQGNSAPDKSGLPSDRFSAERTGGSVSTLTIQRTQQEDSAVYLCASSLGGFGTIYFGEGSWLTVV.

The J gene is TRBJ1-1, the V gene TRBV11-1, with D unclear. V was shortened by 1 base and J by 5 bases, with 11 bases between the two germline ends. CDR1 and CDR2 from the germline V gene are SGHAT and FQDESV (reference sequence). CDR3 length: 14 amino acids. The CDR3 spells CASSLDRLGTEAFF. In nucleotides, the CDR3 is TGTGCCAGCAGCTTAGATAGGTTGGGAACTGAAGCTTTCTTT.

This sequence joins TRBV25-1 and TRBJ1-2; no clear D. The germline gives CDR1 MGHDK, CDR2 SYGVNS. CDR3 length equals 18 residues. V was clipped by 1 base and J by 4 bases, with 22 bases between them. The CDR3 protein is CASSELGHILHQPYGYTF. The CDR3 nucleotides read TGTGCCAGCAGTGAATTAGGGCATATCCTCCATCAGCCCTATGGCTACACCTTC.

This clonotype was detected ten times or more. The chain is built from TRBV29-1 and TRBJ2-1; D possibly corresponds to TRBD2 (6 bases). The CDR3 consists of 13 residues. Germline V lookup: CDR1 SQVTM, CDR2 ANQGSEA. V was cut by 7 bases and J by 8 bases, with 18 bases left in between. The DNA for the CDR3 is TGCAGCGGCGCGCGACTAGGCGCCGATGAGCAGTTCTTC. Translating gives CSGARLGADEQFF.

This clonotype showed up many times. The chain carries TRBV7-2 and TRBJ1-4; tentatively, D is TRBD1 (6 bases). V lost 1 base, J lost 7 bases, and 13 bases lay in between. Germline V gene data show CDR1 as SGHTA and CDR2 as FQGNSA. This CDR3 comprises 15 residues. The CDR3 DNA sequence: TGTGCCAGCAGCTTAGGGCGGGGGCAGGTTGAAAAACTGTTTTTT. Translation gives CASSLGRGQVEKLFF.